This TCR beta chain emerged from a study of cytomegalovirus exposure and HLA in healthy donors. PCR amplification relied on 60 Vbeta primers (plus 13 Jbeta primers). Only in-frame clones appear in the TCRdb table, and some are missing; sequencing was by immunoSEQ multiplex PCR. The repertoire holds about 64,000 clones, with roughly 65% as singletons. As for this clone: Its antigen is still unknown.

Germline lookup yields CDR1 SGHNT and CDR2 YYREEE (reference sequence). The CDR3 length is 14 residues. Trimming cost V 0 bases and J 4 bases, with 9 bases left between them. Study outcomes and limitations: As a later analysis showed, several of the most significant clusters appeared to be linked to common viral pathogens. Earlier analysis yielded a pattern in which most TCR beta V segments were productive about 90% or about 30% of the time. A cluster of highly shared sequence variants was likely a sequencing artifact.

The chain links TRBV5-4 to TRBJ2-3, with D hard to call. Sequencing input: PBMCs. The clonotype was recovered from a male donor in good health and CMV-seropositive. CDR3 in amino acids: CASSLGGLSDTQYF. CDR3 nucleotide sequence: TGTGCCAGCAGCTTGGGTGGGCTCTCAGATACGCAGTATTTT. The full variable domain, with the rest looked up from reference TRBV5-4 and TRBJ2-3, is ETGVTQSPTHLIKTRGQQVTLRCSSQSGHNTVSWYQQALGQGPQFIFQYYREEENGRGNFPPRFSGLQFPNYSSELNVNALELDDSALYLCASSLGGLSDTQYFGPGTRLTVL.